This entry is about one TCR beta chain. Its target is unknown. PCR employed 60 Vbeta and 13 Jbeta primers. Only in-frame clones appear in the TCRdb table, and some are missing; sequencing was by immunoSEQ multiplex PCR. The table has 150,000 to 200,000 clones, less than 85% seen once. These data belong to a study of cytomegalovirus exposure and HLA in healthy donors. The study, taken as a whole, reports: A later analysis showed TCR association rates differing by HLA locus, peaking at DRB1 and lowest at HLA-C. A link between a missense DCLRE1C variant and TCR beta V- and J-gene trimming emerged from a later analysis. Within the data, a cluster of highly shared sequence variants was likely a sequencing artifact.

Donors consisted of healthy bone marrow donors. This CDR3 is built from 17 residues. Germline CDR1 is SSHAT and CDR2 is FNYEAQ (reference sequence). The V end lost 7 bases, the J end lost 2 bases, and 24 bases lay between the germline ends. The source material was PBMCs. The chain uses TRBV7-7 and TRBJ2-7; TRBD2 might be the D (6 bases). The source of this sequence is a boy aged 2 to 10 in good health and CMV-seronegative. The CDR3 sequence: CASTEGITGSTPYEQYV. CDR3 in DNA: TGTGCCAGCACGGAGGGAATTACAGGCTCGACTCCCTACGAGCAGTACGTC.